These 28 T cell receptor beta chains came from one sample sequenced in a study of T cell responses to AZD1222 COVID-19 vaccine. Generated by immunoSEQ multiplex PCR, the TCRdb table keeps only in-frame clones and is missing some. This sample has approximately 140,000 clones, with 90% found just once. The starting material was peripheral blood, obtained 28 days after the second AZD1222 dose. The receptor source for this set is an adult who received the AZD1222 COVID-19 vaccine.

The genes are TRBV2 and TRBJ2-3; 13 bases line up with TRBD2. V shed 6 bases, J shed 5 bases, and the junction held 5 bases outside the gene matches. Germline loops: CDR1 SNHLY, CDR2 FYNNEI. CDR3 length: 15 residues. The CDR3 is CASSYGLAGVDTQYF. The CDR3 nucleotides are TGTGCCAGCAGCTACGGACTAGCGGGAGTAGATACGCAGTATTTT.

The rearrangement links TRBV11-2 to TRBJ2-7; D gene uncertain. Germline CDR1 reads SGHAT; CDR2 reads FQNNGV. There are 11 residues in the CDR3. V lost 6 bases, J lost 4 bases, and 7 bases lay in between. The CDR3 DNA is TGTGCCAGCAGGGGGTCGTACGAGCAGTACTTC. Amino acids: CASRGSYEQYF.

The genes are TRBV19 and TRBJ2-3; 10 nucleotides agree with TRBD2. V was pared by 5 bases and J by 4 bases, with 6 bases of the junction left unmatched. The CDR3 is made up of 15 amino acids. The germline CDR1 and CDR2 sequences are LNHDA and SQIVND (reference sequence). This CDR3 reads CASSGASGSADTQYF. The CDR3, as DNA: TGTGCCAGTAGTGGAGCTAGCGGGAGCGCAGATACGCAGTATTTT.

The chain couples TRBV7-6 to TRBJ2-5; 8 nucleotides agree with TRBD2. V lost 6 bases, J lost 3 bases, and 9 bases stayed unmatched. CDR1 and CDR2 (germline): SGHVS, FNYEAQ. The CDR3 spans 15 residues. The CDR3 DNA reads TGTGCCAGCAGTTACACTAGCGGATCCGAAGAGACCCAGTACTTC. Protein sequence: CASSYTSGSEETQYF.

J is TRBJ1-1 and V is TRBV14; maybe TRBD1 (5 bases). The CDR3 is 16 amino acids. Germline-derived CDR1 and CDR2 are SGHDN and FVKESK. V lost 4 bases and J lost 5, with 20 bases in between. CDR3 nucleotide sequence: TGTGCCAGCAGCCTCTCCCCTGGGGGGGTAGGGACTGAAGCTTTCTTT. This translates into CASSLSPGGVGTEAFF. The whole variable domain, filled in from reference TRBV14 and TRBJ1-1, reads EAGVTQFPSHSVIEKGQTVTLRCDPISGHDNLYWYRRVMGKEIKFLLHFVKESKQDESGMPNNRFLAERTGGTYSTLKVQPAELEDSGVYFCASSLSPGGVGTEAFFGQGTRLTVV.

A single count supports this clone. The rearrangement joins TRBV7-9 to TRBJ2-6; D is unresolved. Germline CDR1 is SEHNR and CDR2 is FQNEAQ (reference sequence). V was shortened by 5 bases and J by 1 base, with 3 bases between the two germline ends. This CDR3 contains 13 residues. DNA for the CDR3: TGTGCCAGCAGCCCGTCTGGGGCCAACGTCCTGACTTTC. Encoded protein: CASSPSGANVLTF.

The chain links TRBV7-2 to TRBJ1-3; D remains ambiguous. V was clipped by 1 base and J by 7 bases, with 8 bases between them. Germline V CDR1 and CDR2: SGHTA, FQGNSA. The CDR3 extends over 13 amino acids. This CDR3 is CASSLVTRNTIYF. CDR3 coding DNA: TGTGCCAGCAGCTTAGTAACCCGGAACACCATATATTTT.

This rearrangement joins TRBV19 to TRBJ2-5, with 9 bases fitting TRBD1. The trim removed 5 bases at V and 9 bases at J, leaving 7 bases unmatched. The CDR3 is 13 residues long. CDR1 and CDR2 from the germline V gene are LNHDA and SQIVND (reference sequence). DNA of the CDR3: TGTGCCAGTAGTCCGGAACAGGGGGCCGCCCAGTACTTC. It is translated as CASSPEQGAAQYF.

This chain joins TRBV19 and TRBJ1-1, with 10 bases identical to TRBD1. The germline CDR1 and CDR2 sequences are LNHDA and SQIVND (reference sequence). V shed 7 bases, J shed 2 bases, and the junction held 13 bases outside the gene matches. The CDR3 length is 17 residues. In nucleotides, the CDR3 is TGTGCCAGTAAAGAGGATTGGACAGGGGGTAGAAACACTGAAGCTTTCTTT. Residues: CASKEDWTGGRNTEAFF.

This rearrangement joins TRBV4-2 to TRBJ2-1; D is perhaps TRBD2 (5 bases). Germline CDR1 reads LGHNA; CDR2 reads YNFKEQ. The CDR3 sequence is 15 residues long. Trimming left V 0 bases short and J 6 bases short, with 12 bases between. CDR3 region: CASSQDGLGGNEQFF. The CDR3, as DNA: TGTGCCAGCAGCCAAGACGGGCTAGGAGGCAATGAGCAGTTCTTC.

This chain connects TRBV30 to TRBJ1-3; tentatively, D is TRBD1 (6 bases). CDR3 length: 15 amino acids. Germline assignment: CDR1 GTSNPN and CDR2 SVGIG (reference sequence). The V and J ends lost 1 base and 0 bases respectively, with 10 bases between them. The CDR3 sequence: CAWSEDSFSGNTIYF. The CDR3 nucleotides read TGTGCCTGGAGTGAGGACAGCTTCTCTGGAAACACCATATATTTT.

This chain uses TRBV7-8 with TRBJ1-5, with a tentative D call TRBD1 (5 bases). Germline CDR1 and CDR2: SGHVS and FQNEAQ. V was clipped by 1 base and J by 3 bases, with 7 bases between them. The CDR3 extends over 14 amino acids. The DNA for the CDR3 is TGTGCCAGCAGCTTAGAAGGGACCAATCAGCCCCAGCATTTT. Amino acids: CASSLEGTNQPQHF.

The CDR3 spells CASRLGRGTEAFF. The DNA of the CDR3 is TGTGCCAGCAGACTCGGAAGGGGGACTGAAGCTTTCTTT. The rearrangement links TRBV6-5 to TRBJ1-1; weak D call: TRBD1 (6 bases). The CDR3 spans 13 residues. The V and J ends lost 6 bases and 5 bases respectively, with 13 bases between them. Germline V gene data show CDR1 as MNHEY and CDR2 as SVGAGI.

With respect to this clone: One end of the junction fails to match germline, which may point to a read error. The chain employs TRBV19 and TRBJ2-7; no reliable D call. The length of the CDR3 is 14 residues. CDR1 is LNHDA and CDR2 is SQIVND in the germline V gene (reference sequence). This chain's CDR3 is CASSIGPQSSEQYF. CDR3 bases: TGTGCCAGTAGTATAGGACCGCAGTCCTCCGAGCAGTACTTC.

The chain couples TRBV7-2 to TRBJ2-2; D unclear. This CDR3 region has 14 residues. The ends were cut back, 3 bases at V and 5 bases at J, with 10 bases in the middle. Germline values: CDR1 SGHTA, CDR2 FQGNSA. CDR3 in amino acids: CASSFAAATGELFF. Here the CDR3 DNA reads TGTGCCAGCAGCTTCGCCGCCGCGACCGGGGAGCTGTTTTTT.

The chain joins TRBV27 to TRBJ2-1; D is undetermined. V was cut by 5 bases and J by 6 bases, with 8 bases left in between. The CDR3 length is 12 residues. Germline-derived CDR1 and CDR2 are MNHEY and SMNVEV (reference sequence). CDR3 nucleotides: TGTGCCAGCAGTAAGCTAGGCAATGAGCAGTTCTTC. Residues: CASSKLGNEQFF.

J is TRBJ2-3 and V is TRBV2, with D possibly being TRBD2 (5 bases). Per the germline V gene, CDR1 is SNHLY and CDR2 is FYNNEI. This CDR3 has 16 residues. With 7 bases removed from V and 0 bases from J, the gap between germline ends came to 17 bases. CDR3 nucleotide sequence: TGTGCCAGCAACGCCCTCTCGGGGTTTAGCACAGATACGCAGTATTTT. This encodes CASNALSGFSTDTQYF. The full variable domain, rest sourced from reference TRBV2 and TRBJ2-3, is EPEVTQTPSHQVTQMGQEVILRCVPISNHLYFYWYRQILGQKVEFLVSFYNNEISEKSEIFDDQFSVERPDGSNFTLKIRSTKLEDSAMYFCASNALSGFSTDTQYFGPGTRLTVL.

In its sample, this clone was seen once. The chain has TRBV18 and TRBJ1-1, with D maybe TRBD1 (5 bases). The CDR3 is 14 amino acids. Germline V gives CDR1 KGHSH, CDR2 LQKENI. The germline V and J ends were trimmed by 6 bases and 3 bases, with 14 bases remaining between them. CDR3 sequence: CASSTKRGDTEAFF. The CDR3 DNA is TGTGCCAGCTCCACGAAACGAGGGGACACTGAAGCTTTCTTT.

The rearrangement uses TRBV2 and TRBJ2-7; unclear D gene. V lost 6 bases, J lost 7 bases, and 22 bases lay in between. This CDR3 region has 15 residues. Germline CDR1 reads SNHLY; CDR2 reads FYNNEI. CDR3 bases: TGTGCCAGCAGCGACATTCTATACGTCCCTGAGGAGCAGTACTTC. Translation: CASSDILYVPEEQYF. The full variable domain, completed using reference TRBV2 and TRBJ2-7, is EPEVTQTPSHQVTQMGQEVILRCVPISNHLYFYWYRQILGQKVEFLVSFYNNEISEKSEIFDDQFSVERPDGSNFTLKIRSTKLEDSAMYFCASSDILYVPEEQYFGPGTRLTVT.

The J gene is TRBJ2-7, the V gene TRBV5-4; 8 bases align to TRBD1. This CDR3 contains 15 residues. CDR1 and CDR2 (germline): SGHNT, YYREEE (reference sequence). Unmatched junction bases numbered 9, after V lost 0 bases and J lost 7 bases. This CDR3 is CASSLEGQGAGEQYF. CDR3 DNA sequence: TGTGCCAGCAGCTTGGAAGGTCAGGGGGCGGGTGAGCAGTACTTC.

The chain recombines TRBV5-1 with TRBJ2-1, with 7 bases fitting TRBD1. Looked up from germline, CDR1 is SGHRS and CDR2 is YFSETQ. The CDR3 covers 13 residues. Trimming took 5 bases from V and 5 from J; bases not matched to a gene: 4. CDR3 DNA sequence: TGCGCCAGCAGGACAGGGATCGACAATGAGCAGTTCTTC. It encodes CASRTGIDNEQFF.

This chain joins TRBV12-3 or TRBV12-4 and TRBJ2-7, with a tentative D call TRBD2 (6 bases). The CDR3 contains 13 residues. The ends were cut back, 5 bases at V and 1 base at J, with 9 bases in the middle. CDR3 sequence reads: CASSGGFSYEQYF. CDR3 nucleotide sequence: TGTGCCAGCAGTGGGGGGTTTTCCTACGAGCAGTACTTC.

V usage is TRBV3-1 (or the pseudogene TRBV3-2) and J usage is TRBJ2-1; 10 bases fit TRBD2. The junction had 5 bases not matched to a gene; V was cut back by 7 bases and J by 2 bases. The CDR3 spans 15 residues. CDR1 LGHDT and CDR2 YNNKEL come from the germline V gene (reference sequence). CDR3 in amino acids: CASMGLAGAYNEQFF. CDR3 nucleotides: TGTGCCAGCATGGGGCTAGCGGGGGCCTACAATGAGCAGTTCTTC.

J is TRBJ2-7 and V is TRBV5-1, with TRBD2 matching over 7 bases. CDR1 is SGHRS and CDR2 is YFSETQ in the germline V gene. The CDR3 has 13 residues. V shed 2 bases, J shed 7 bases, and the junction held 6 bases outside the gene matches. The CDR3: CASSLRNGGEQYF. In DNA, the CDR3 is TGCGCCAGCAGCTTAAGGAACGGGGGGGAGCAGTACTTC.

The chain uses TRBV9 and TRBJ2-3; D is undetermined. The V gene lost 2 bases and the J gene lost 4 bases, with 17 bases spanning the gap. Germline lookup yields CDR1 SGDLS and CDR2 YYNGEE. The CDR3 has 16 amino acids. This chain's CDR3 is CASSVGPGNGPDTQYF. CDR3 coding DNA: TGTGCCAGCAGCGTCGGGCCTGGAAATGGTCCAGATACGCAGTATTTT.

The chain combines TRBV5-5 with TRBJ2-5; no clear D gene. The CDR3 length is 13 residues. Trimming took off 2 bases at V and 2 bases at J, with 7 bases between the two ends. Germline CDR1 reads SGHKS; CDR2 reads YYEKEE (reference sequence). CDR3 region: CASSFAIQETQYF. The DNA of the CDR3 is TGTGCCAGCAGCTTCGCGATTCAAGAGACCCAGTACTTC.

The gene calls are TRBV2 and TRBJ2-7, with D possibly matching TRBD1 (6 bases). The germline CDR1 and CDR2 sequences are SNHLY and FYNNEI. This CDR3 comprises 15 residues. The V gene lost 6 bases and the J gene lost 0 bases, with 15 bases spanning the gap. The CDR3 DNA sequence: TGTGCCAGCAGGAGGGACAAACGAGTCTCCTACGAGCAGTACTTC. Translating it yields CASRRDKRVSYEQYF.

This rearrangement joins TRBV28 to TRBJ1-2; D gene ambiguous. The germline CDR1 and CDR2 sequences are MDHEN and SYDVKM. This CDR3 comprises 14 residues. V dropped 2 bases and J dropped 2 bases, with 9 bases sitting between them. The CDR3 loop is CASSLNRHNYGYTF. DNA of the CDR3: TGTGCCAGCAGTTTAAACCGGCACAACTATGGCTACACCTTC.